This T cell receptor beta chain was documented in a study of blood T cell repertoires in COVID-19. Generated by immunoSEQ multiplex PCR, the TCRdb table keeps only in-frame clones and is missing some. Of roughly 300,000 clones listed, roughly 85% are singletons. V lost 2 bases, J lost 2 bases, and 9 bases lay in between. There are 14 residues in the CDR3. CDR1 is MNHNY, CDR2 SVGAGI, per germline (reference sequence). The TCR originated in a human donor in a cohort sampled during active COVID-19. This rearrangement joins TRBV6-6 to TRBJ1-2; D is unresolved. Material for sequencing was peripheral blood. CDR3 DNA: TGTGCCAGCAGTTACCGAGGAGGAAACTATGGCTACACCTTC. It codes for CASSYRGGNYGYTF.